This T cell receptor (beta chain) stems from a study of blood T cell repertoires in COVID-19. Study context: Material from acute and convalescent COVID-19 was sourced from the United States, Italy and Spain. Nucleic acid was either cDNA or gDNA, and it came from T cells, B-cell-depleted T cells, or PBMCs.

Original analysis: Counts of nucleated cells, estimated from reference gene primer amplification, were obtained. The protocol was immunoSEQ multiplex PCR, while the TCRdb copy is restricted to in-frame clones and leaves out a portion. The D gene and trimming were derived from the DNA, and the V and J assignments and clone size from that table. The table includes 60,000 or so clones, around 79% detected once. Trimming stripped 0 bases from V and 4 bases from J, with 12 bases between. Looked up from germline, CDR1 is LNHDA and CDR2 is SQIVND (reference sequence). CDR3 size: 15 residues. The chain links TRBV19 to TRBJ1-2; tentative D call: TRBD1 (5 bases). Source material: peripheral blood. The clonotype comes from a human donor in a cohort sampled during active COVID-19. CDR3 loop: CASSIDSGQSYGYTF. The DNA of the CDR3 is TGTGCCAGTAGTATAGATAGTGGACAAAGCTATGGCTACACCTTC.